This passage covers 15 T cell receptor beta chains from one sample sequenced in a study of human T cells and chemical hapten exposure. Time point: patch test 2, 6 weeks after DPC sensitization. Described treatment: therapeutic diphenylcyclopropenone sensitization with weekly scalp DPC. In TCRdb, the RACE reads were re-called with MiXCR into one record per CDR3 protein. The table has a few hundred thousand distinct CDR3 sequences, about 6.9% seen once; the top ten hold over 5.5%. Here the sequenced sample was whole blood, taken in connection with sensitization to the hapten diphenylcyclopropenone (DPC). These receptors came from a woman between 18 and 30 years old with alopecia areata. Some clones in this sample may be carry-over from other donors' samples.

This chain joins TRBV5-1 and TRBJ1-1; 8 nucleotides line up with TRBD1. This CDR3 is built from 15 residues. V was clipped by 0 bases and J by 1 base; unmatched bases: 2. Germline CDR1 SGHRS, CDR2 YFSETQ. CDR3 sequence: CASSLGQGANTEAFF. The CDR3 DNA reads TGCGCCAGCAGCTTGGGGCAGGGGGCGAACACTGAAGCTTTCTTT.

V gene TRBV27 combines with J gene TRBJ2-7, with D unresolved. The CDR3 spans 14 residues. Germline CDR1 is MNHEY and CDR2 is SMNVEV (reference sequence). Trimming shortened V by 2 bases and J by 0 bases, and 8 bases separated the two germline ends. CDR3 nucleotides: TGTGCCAGCAGTTTAAGGCCATACTCCTACGAGCAGTACTTC. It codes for CASSLRPYSYEQYF.

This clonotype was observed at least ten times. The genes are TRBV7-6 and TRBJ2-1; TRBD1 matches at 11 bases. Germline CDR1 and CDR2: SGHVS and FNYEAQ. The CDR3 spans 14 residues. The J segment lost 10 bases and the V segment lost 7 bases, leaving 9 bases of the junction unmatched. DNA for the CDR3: TGTGCCAGCAAGGGGACAGGGGGAGAAAACGAGCAGTTCTTC. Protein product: CASKGTGGENEQFF.

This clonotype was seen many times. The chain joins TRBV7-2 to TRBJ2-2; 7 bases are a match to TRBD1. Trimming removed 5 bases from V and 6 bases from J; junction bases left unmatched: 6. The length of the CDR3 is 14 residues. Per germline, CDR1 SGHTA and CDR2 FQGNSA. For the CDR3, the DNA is TGTGCCAGCAGCCCCGGGACAGTATCCGGGGAGCTGTTTTTT. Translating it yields CASSPGTVSGELFF.

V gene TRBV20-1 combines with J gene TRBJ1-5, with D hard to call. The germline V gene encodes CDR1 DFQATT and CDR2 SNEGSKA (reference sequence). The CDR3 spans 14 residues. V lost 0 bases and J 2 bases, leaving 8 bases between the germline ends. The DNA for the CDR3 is TGCAGTGCTAGAGATAGTCCAGGCAATCAGCCCCAGCATTTT. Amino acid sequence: CSARDSPGNQPQHF.

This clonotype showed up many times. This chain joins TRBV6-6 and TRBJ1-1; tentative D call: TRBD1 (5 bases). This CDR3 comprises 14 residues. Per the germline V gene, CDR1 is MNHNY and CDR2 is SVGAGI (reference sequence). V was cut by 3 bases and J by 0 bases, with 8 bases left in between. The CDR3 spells CASSYKGLNTEAFF. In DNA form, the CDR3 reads TGTGCCAGCAGTTATAAGGGACTGAACACTGAAGCTTTCTTT.

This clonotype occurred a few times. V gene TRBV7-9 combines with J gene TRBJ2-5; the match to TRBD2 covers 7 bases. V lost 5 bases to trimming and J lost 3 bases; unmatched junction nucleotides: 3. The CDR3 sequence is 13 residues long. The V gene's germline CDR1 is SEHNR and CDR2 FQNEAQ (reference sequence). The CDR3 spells CASSRGLEETQYF. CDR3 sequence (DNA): TGTGCCAGCAGCCGCGGACTAGAAGAGACCCAGTACTTC.

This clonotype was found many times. This CDR3 reads CASGTGNGYYGYTF. Here the CDR3 DNA reads TGTGCCAGCGGGACAGGGAACGGCTACTATGGCTACACCTTC. This rearrangement joins TRBV10-3 to TRBJ1-2, with 9 bases aligning to TRBD1. This CDR3 is 14 amino acids long. CDR1 and CDR2 (germline): ENHRY, SYGVKD. J was trimmed by 3 bases and V by 10 bases; bases with no gene match: 9.

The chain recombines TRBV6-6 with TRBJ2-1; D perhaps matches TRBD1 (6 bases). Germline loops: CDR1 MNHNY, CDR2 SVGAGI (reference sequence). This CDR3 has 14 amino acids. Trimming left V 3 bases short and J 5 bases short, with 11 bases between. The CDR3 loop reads CASSYFGQHNEQFF. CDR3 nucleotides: TGTGCCAGCAGTTATTTCGGACAGCACAATGAGCAGTTCTTC.

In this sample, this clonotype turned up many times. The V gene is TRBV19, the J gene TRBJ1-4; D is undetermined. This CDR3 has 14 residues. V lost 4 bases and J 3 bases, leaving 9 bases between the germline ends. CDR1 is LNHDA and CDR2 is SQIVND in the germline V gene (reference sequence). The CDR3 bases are TGTGCCAGTAGTACTCATAGATCTAATGAAAAACTGTTTTTT. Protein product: CASSTHRSNEKLFF.

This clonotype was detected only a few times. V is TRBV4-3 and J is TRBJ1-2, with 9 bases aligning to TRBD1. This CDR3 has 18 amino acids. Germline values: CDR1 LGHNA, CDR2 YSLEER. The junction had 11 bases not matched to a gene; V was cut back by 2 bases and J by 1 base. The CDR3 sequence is CASSQSTGQGSFNYGYTF. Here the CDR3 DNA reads TGCGCCAGCAGCCAAAGCACGGGACAGGGATCCTTTAACTATGGCTACACCTTC.

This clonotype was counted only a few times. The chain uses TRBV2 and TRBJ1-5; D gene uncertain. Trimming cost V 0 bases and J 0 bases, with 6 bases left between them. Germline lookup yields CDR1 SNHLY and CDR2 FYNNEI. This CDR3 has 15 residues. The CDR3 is CASSEAADSNQPQHF. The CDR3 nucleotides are TGTGCCAGCAGTGAAGCGGCAGATAGCAATCAGCCCCAGCATTTT.

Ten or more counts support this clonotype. CDR3: CASSDYGYTF. The DNA for the CDR3 is TGTGCCAGCAGCGACTATGGCTACACCTTC. This sequence joins TRBV6-2 or TRBV6-3 and TRBJ1-2; D not certain. Trimming left V 6 bases short and J 3 bases short, with 2 bases between. CDR1 and CDR2 from the germline V gene are MNHEY and SVGEGT. CDR3 length: 10 residues.

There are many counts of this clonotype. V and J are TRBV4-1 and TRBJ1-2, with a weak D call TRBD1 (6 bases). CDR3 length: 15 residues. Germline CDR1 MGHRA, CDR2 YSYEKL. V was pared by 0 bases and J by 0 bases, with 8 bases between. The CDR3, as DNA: TGCGCCAGCAGCCAAGACGAGGGGGCTAACTATGGCTACACCTTC. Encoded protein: CASSQDEGANYGYTF.

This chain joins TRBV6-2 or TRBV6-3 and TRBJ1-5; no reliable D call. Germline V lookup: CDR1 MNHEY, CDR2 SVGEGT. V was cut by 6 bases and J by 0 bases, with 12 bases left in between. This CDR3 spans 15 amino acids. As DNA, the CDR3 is TGTGCCAGCAGCGAGGAGGTGTATAGCAATCAGCCCCAGCATTTT. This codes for CASSEEVYSNQPQHF.